This T cell receptor beta chain was profiled in a study of identical twins. The CDR3 consists of 16 residues. Trimming shortened V by 5 bases and J by 6 bases, and 23 bases separated the two germline ends. Donors were all healthy Caucasians. TCRdb analysed the 5' RACE reads with MiXCR anew, one entry per CDR3 protein. Among around 570,000 distinct CDR3 sequences listed, roughly 9.5% were seen once. The sample holds many counts of this clonotype. These same data were also listed under a study on yellow fever vaccine responses in identical twins. That work adds: Twins reportedly mounted vaccine T cell responses that seemed partly convergent, partly personalized.

This TCR was sampled from a woman younger than 30 in good health. The sample consisted of PBMCs. This sequence joins TRBV12-3 or TRBV12-4 and TRBJ2-7; either TRBD1 or TRBD2 may supply D (5 bases each). CDR3 in amino acids: CASSPRGVFGYTEQYF. DNA of the CDR3: TGTGCCAGCAGTCCACGAGGGGTTTTTGGGTATACCGAGCAGTACTTC.